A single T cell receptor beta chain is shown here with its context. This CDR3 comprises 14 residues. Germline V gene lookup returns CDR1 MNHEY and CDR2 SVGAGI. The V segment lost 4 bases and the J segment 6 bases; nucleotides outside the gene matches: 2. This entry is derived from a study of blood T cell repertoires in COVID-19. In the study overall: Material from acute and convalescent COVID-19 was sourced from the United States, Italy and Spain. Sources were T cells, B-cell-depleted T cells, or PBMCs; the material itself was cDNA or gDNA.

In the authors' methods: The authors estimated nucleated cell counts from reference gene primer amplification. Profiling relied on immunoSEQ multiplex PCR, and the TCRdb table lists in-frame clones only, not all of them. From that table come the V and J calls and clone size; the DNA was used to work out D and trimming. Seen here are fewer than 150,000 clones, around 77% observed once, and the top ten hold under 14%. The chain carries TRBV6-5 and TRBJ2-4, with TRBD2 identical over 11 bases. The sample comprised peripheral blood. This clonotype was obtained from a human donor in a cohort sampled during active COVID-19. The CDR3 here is CASSSGTSGNIQYF. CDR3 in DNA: TGTGCCAGCAGTTCCGGGACTAGCGGAAACATTCAGTACTTC.